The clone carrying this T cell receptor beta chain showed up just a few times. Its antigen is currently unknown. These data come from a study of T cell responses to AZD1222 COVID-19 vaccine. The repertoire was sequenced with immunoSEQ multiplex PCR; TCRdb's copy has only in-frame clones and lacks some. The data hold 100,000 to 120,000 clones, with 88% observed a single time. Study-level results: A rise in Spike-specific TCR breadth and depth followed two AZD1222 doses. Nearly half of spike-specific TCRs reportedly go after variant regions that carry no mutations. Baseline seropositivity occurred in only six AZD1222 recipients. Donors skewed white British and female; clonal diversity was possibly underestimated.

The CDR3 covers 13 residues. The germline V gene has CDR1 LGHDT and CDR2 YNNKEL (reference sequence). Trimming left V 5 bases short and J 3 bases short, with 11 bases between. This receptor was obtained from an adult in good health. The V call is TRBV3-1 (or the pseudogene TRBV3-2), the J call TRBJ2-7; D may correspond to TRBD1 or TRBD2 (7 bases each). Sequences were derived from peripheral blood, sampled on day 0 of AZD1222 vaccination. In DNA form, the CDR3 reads TGTGCCAGCAGCTGCAGGGGGGGCTACGAGCAGTACTTC. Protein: CASSCRGGYEQYF.